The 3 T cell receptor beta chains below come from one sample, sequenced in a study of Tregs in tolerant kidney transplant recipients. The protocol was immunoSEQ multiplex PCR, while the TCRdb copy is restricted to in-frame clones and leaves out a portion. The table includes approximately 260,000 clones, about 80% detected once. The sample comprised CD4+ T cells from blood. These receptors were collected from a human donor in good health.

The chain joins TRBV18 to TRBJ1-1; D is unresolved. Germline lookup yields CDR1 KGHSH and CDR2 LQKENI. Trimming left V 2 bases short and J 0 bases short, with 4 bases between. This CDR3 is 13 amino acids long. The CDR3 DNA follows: TGTGCCAGCTCACCAACCTTGAACACTGAAGCTTTCTTT. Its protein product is CASSPTLNTEAFF.

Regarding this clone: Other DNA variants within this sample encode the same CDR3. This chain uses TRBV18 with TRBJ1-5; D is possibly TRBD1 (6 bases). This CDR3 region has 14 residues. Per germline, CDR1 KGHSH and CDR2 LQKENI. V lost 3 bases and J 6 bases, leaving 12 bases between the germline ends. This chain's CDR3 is CASSPGQGSQPQHF. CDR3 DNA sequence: TGTGCCAGCTCACCGGGGCAGGGGAGTCAGCCCCAGCATTTT. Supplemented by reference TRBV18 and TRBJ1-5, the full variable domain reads NAGVMQNPRHLVRRRGQEARLRCSPMKGHSHVYWYRQLPEEGLKFMVYLQKENIIDESGMPKERFSAEFPKEGPSILRIQQVVRGDSAAYFCASSPGQGSQPQHFGDGTRLSIL.

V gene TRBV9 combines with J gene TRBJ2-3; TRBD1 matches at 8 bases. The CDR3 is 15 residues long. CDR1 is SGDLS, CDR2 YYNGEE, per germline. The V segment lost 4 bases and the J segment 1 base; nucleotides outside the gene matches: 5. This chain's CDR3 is CASSPEQGGTDTQYF. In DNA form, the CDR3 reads TGTGCCAGCAGCCCCGAACAGGGGGGCACAGATACGCAGTATTTT.